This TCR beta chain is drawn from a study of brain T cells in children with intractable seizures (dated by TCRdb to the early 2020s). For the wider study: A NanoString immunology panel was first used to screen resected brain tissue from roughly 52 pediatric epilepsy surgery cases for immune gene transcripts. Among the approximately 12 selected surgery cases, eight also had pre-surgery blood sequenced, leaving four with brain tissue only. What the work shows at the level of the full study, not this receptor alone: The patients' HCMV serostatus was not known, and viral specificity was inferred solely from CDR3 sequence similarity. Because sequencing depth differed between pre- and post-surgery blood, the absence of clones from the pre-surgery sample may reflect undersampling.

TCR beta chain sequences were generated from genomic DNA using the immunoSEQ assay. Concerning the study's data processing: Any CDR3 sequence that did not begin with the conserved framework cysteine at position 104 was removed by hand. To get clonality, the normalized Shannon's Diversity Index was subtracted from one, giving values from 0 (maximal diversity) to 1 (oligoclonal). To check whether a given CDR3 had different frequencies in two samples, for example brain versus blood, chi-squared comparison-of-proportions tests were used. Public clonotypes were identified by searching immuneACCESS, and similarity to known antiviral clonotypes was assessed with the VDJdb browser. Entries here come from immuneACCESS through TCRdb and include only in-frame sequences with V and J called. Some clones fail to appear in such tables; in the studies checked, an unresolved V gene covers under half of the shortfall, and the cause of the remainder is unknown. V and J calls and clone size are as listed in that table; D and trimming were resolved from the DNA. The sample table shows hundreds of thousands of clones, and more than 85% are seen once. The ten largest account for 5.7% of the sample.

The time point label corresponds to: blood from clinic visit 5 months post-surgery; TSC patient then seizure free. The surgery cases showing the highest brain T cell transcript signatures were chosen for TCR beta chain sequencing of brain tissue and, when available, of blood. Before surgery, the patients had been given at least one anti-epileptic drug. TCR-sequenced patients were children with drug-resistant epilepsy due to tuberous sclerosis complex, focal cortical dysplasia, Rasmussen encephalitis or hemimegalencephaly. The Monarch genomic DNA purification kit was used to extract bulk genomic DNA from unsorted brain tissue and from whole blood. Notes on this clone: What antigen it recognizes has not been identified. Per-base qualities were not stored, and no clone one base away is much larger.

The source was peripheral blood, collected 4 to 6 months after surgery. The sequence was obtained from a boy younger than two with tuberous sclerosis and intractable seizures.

The bases read TGTGCCAGCAGCTCAGCGGGAGGGCTCTACAATGAGCAGTTCTTC. Its coded protein is CASSSAGGLYNEQFF. The chain is made from TRBV11-3 and TRBJ2-1; the junction holds 10 bases that match TRBD2. From the germline V gene, CDR1 is SGHNT and CDR2 is YENEEA. Ends trimmed: V by 4 bases, J by 3 bases; bases unmatched to a gene: 3. Reading from cysteine to phenylalanine, the CDR3 counts 15 amino acids. Kept here is only the CDR3 DNA, which spans 45 bases and is read in frame from base 1.